The sequence of this TCR beta chain was determined in a study of T cell repertoires in cytomegalovirus infection. The overall study: TCR beta signatures that were public indicated CMV infection and matching HLA type. Study-wide results and caveats: The ex vivo response was dominated by HLA-C-restricted CMV-specific TCR beta clonotypes.

Germline V CDR1 and CDR2: MNHNS, SASEGT. The length of the CDR3 is 15 residues. V lost 5 bases and J lost 3; bases outside the gene matches: 10. TCRdb re-called the reads with MiXCR, one entry per CDR3 protein. The table includes about 770,000 distinct CDR3 sequences, almost 30% detected once. In the case of this clonotype: The antigen remains undetermined.

This receptor was obtained from a human donor in good health (CMV status not recorded). Some clones in this sample may be carry-over from other donors' samples. Sequenced material: cultured CD8+ T cells from PBMCs, taken from culture after CMV antigen stimulation. V and J are TRBV6-1 and TRBJ2-7; 7 bases are a match to TRBD1. CDR3 nucleotides: TGTGCCAGCAGTAAACGTGGACAGGTCGACTACGAGCAGTACGTC. It codes for CASSKRGQVDYEQYV.